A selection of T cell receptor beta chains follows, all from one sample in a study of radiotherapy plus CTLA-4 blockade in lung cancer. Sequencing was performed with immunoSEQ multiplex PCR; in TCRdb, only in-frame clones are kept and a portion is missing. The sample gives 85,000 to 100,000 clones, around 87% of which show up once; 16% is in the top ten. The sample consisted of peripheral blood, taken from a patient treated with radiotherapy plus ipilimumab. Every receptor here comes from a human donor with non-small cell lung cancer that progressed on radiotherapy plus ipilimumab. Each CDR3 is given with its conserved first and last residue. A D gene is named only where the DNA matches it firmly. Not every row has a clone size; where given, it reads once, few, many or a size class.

CDR3 DNA: TGTGCCAGCAGCTCAGGACAGGGTGGACTAGCCAAAAACATTCAGTACTTC
CDR3 protein: CASSSGQGGLAKNIQYF
D gene: TRBD1
V gene: TRBV5-5
clone size: .
J gene: TRBJ2-4

CDR3 DNA: TGTGCCACCAGGCTGGGGGGCCAAGAGACCCAGTACTTC
CDR3 protein: CATRLGGQETQYF
D gene: .
V gene: TRBV15
clone size: .
J gene: TRBJ2-5

CDR3 DNA: TGTGCCAGTAGTATAGCATCGGTGGGCGTTGGACCGAAAGCAGAGCAGTACTTC
CDR3 protein: CASSIASVGVGPKAEQYF
D gene: .
V gene: TRBV19
clone size: .
J gene: TRBJ2-7

CDR3 DNA: TGTGCCAGCAGCGTTGCGGGAGTGGGTGATACGCAGTATTTT
CDR3 protein: CASSVAGVGDTQYF
D gene: TRBD2
V gene: TRBV9
clone size: .
J gene: TRBJ2-3

CDR3 DNA: TGCAGCGTTGAAGGGACAGGAGAAAAACTGTTTTTT
CDR3 protein: CSVEGTGEKLFF
D gene: TRBD1
V gene: TRBV29-1
clone size: .
J gene: TRBJ1-4

CDR3 DNA: TGCGCCAGCAGCCAAGAAGGGTCCGAGTCCTACGAGCAGTACTTC
CDR3 protein: CASSQEGSESYEQYF
D gene: .
V gene: TRBV4-1
clone size: .
J gene: TRBJ2-7

CDR3 DNA: TGTGCCAGCAGTTTATCAGGGGCCCCCAACACTGAAGCTTTCTTT
CDR3 protein: CASSLSGAPNTEAFF
D gene: .
V gene: TRBV27
clone size: .
J gene: TRBJ1-1

CDR3 DNA: TGTGCCACCAGCAGAGGACAAGTCAATCAGCCCCAGCATTTT
CDR3 protein: CATSRGQVNQPQHF
D gene: .
V gene: TRBV15
clone size: .
J gene: TRBJ1-5

CDR3 DNA: TGTGCCAGCTCACCACAGAGAGCTAATGAAAAACTGTTTTTT
CDR3 protein: CASSPQRANEKLFF
D gene: .
V gene: TRBV18
clone size: .
J gene: TRBJ1-4

CDR3 DNA: TGTGCCAGCAGTTATGACAGTGCCCAGCCCCAGCATTTT
CDR3 protein: CASSYDSAQPQHF
D gene: .
V gene: TRBV6-5
clone size: .
J gene: TRBJ1-5

CDR3 DNA: TGTGCCAGCAGCCACCGTCCGGAGGCGGGAGAAGGAGGAGAGACCCAGTACTTC
CDR3 protein: CASSHRPEAGEGGETQYF
D gene: TRBD2
V gene: TRBV4-2
clone size: .
J gene: TRBJ2-5

CDR3 DNA: TGTGCCAGCAGCTTGGGGACAACGAACACCGGGGAGCTGTTTTTT
CDR3 protein: CASSLGTTNTGELFF
D gene: .
V gene: TRBV7-9
clone size: .
J gene: TRBJ2-2

CDR3 DNA: TGTGCCAGCAGCGTAGGCCCCACGAACTATGGCTACACCTTC
CDR3 protein: CASSVGPTNYGYTF
D gene: .
V gene: TRBV9
clone size: .
J gene: TRBJ1-2

CDR3 DNA: TGTGCCAGCTCACCACCAAGTCCTGGGGCTGGAAACACCATATATTTT
CDR3 protein: CASSPPSPGAGNTIYF
D gene: .
V gene: TRBV18
clone size: once
J gene: TRBJ1-3

CDR3 DNA: TGTGCCAGCTCACCACGGGGTGGGGAGCCTCGAGATACGCAGTATTTT
CDR3 protein: CASSPRGGEPRDTQYF
D gene: .
V gene: TRBV18
clone size: .
J gene: TRBJ2-3

CDR3 DNA: TGTGCCAGCAGCTTTCTCCCCATAGACCGCTCCTACAATGAGCAGTTCTTC
CDR3 protein: CASSFLPIDRSYNEQFF
D gene: .
V gene: TRBV7-2
clone size: once
J gene: TRBJ2-1

CDR3 DNA: TGTGCCAGCAGTTTAGTGGGACGGTACTACGAGCAGTACTTC
CDR3 protein: CASSLVGRYYEQYF
D gene: .
V gene: TRBV27
clone size: once
J gene: TRBJ2-7

CDR3 DNA: TGTGCCAGCAGCCATGAAAATTCACCCCTCCACTTT
CDR3 protein: CASSHENSPLHF
D gene: .
V gene: TRBV4-2
clone size: .
J gene: TRBJ1-6

CDR3 DNA: TGTGCCAGCTCAATGGAGACGGGACAGGTTAGCAATCAGCCCCAGCATTTT
CDR3 protein: CASSMETGQVSNQPQHF
D gene: TRBD1
V gene: TRBV18
clone size: .
J gene: TRBJ1-5

CDR3 DNA: TGTGCCAGCAGCGTAGGGCCTGGAAGCACAGATACGCAGTATTTT
CDR3 protein: CASSVGPGSTDTQYF
D gene: .
V gene: TRBV9
clone size: once
J gene: TRBJ2-3

CDR3 DNA: TGTGCCAGCAGCTTACTGGGAACTAGCGGCTACAATGAGCAGTTCTTC
CDR3 protein: CASSLLGTSGYNEQFF
D gene: TRBD2
V gene: TRBV7-9
clone size: .
J gene: TRBJ2-1

CDR3 DNA: TGCGCCAGCAGCCAAGCCCCCTTGATGGGAGAGGGCACTGGAAACACCATATATTTT
CDR3 protein: CASSQAPLMGEGTGNTIYF
D gene: .
V gene: TRBV4-3
clone size: .
J gene: TRBJ1-3

CDR3 DNA: TGTGCCAGCAGGGCAGGGCCGGGGAACACTGAAGCTTTCTTT
CDR3 protein: CASRAGPGNTEAFF
D gene: .
V gene: TRBV2
clone size: .
J gene: TRBJ1-1

CDR3 DNA: TGTGCCAGCAGCTTAGGAGGATACTCGGATAATTCACCCCTCCACTTT
CDR3 protein: CASSLGGYSDNSPLHF
D gene: .
V gene: TRBV7-8
clone size: .
J gene: TRBJ1-6

CDR3 DNA: TGCAGCGTTACCACTAGCGTCAGCTCCTACGAGCAGTACTTC
CDR3 protein: CSVTTSVSSYEQYF
D gene: TRBD2
V gene: TRBV29-1
clone size: .
J gene: TRBJ2-7

CDR3 DNA: TGTGCCAGCAGCTTAGACCCACTAGCGGGGAACAATGAGCAGTTCTTC
CDR3 protein: CASSLDPLAGNNEQFF
D gene: TRBD2
V gene: TRBV11-3
clone size: once
J gene: TRBJ2-1

CDR3 DNA: TGTGCCAGCAGCGTAGAGGGACAGGGGGGGGAGACCCAGTACTTC
CDR3 protein: CASSVEGQGGETQYF
D gene: TRBD1
V gene: TRBV9
clone size: .
J gene: TRBJ2-5

CDR3 DNA: TGTGCCAGTATCTCCACCTCGGGGGAAGAGCAGTACTTC
CDR3 protein: CASISTSGEEQYF
D gene: .
V gene: TRBV19
clone size: .
J gene: TRBJ2-7

CDR3 DNA: TGTGCCTGGGCCGGGACAGCCTACGAGCAGTACTTC
CDR3 protein: CAWAGTAYEQYF
D gene: TRBD1
V gene: TRBV30
clone size: .
J gene: TRBJ2-7

CDR3 DNA: TGCGCCAGCAGCTTACGGGGCAACTATGGCTACACCTTC
CDR3 protein: CASSLRGNYGYTF
D gene: .
V gene: TRBV5-1
clone size: .
J gene: TRBJ1-2

CDR3 DNA: TGTGCCAGCAGTTTTGGGAATAACTACGAGCAGTACTTC
CDR3 protein: CASSFGNNYEQYF
D gene: .
V gene: TRBV28
clone size: .
J gene: TRBJ2-7

CDR3 DNA: TGCGCCAGCAGCCAAGCCAGTCTCACAGATACGCAGTATTTT
CDR3 protein: CASSQASLTDTQYF
D gene: .
V gene: TRBV4-3
clone size: .
J gene: TRBJ2-3

CDR3 DNA: TGTGCCAGCAGCTTACCCCGGACCCTAAGGGGTGGGGAGCAGTTCTTC
CDR3 protein: CASSLPRTLRGGEQFF
D gene: .
V gene: TRBV7-9
clone size: once
J gene: TRBJ2-1